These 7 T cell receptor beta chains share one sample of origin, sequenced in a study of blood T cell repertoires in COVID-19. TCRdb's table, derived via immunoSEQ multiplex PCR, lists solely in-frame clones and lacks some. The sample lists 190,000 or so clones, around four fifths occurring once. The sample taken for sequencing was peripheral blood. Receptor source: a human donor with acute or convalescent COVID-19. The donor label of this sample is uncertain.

The CDR3, as DNA: TGTGCCAGCAGTATCAGACAGGGCCCAGATACGCAGTATTTT. Translating gives CASSIRQGPDTQYF. J is TRBJ2-3 and V is TRBV27, with 7 bases aligning to TRBD1. Germline V gives CDR1 MNHEY, CDR2 SMNVEV (reference sequence). After removal of 5 bases from V and 4 bases from J, the junction contained 6 bases not matched to a gene. The CDR3 length is 14 residues.

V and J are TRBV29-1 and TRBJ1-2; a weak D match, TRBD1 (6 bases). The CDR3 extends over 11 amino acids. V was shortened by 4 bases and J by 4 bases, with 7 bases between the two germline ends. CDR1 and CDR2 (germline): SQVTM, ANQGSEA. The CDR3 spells CSVVGGYGYTF. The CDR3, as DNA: TGCAGCGTTGTAGGGGGCTATGGCTACACCTTC.

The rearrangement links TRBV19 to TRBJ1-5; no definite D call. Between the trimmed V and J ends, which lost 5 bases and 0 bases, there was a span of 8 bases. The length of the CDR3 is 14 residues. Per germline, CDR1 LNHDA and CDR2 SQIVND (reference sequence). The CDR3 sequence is CASSGYSSNQPQHF. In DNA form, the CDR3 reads TGTGCCAGTAGTGGTTACAGTAGCAATCAGCCCCAGCATTTT.

The CDR3 loop reads CASSPRGGPAGYTF. Written as DNA, the CDR3 is TGTGCCAGCTCCCCCCGGGGGGGTCCAGCTGGCTACACCTTC. The V call is TRBV7-3, the J call TRBJ1-2, with D maybe TRBD1 (5 bases). V lost 8 bases, J lost 7 bases, and 20 bases lay in between. The length of the CDR3 is 14 residues. Per germline, CDR1 SGHTA and CDR2 FQGTGA. The entire variable domain, with the rest obtained from reference TRBV7-3 and TRBJ1-2, is as follows: GAGVSQTPSNKVTEKGKYVELRCDPISGHTALYWYRQSLGQGPEFLIYFQGTGAADDSGLPNDRFFAVRPEGSVSTLKIQRTERGDSAVYLCASSPRGGPAGYTFGSGTRLTVV.

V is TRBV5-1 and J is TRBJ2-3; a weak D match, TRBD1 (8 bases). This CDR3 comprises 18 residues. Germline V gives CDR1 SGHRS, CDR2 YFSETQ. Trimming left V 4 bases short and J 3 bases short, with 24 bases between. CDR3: CASSPGQGGTHSTDTQYF. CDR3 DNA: TGCGCCAGCAGCCCCGGACAGGGAGGGACCCACTCTACAGATACGCAGTATTTT.

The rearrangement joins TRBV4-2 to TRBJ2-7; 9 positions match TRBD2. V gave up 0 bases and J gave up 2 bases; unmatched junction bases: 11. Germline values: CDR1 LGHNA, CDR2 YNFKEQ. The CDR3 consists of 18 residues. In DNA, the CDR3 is TGTGCCAGCAGCCAAGATCTGGCTAGCGGGACCTCCACCTACGAGCAGTACTTC. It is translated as CASSQDLASGTSTYEQYF.

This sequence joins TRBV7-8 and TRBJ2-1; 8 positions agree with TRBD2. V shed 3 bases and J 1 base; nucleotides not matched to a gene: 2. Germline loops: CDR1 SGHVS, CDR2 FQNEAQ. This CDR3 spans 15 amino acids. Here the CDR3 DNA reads TGTGCCAGCAGCTTCCAGCGGGGGTCCTACAATGAGCAGTTCTTC. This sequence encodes CASSFQRGSYNEQFF.